This TCR beta chain stems from a study of blood T cell repertoires in COVID-19. As for the study in general: Sources were T cells, B-cell-depleted T cells, or PBMCs; the material itself was cDNA or gDNA.

The CDR3 is made up of 14 amino acids. The germline gives CDR1 SGHVS, CDR2 FNYEAQ. The trim removed 1 base at V and 7 bases at J, leaving 4 bases unmatched. In the original analysis: Amplification with reference gene primers provided the estimates of nucleated cell counts. Libraries were prepared by immunoSEQ multiplex PCR; TCRdb keeps only in-frame clonotypes and omits some of them. The DNA gave D and trimming, while V, J and clone size come from that table. The data contain 300,000 to 500,000 clones, roughly 90% of them singletons. The participants were between about 18 and 89 years old and came from roughly 25 US areas.

The receptor's source is a woman between 25 and 40 years old with acute COVID-19. Sample: PBMCs or T cells enriched from blood (not recorded which). The chain has TRBV7-6 and TRBJ2-4, with 7 nucleotides matching TRBD2. This chain's CDR3 is CASSLGGGWNIQYF. Written as DNA, the CDR3 is TGTGCCAGCAGCTTAGGGGGGGGATGGAACATTCAGTACTTC.